A single sample is the source of the 21 T cell receptor beta chains below, sequenced in a study of blood T cell repertoires in COVID-19. Profiling relied on immunoSEQ multiplex PCR, and the TCRdb table lists in-frame clones only, not all of them. The sample has roughly 130,000 clones, around 87% seen once. The sequenced sample was peripheral blood. These receptors originate from an older woman with acute or convalescent COVID-19.

The rearrangement links TRBV5-1 to TRBJ1-1; D remains unclear. Germline lookup yields CDR1 SGHRS and CDR2 YFSETQ. Trimming pared 0 bases from V and 7 bases from J, leaving 13 bases between. CDR3 length equals 14 residues. The CDR3 sequence: CASSLAGSGYEAFF. The CDR3 nucleotides read TGCGCCAGCAGCTTGGCGGGGTCGGGTTATGAAGCTTTCTTT.

This clone occurred a few times. The chain carries TRBV7-9 and TRBJ1-5, with D possibly TRBD1 on 6 matching bases. Germline CDR1 SEHNR, CDR2 FQNEAQ (reference sequence). With 4 bases removed from V and 1 base from J, the gap between germline ends came to 8 bases. CDR3 length: 14 residues. The CDR3 loop is CASSWDTSNQPQHF. The CDR3 DNA is TGTGCCAGCAGCTGGGACACGAGCAATCAGCCCCAGCATTTT. The whole variable domain, filled in from reference TRBV7-9 and TRBJ1-5, reads DTGVSQNPRHKITKRGQNVTFRCDPISEHNRLYWYRQTLGQGPEFLTYFQNEAQLEKSRLLSDRFSAERPKGSFSTLEIQRTEQGDSAMYLCASSWDTSNQPQHFGDGTRLSIL.

The J gene is TRBJ2-2, the V gene TRBV3-1 (or the pseudogene TRBV3-2); 11 nucleotides match TRBD2. V dropped 4 bases and J dropped 0; count of bases not matched to a gene: 10. Germline values: CDR1 LGHDT, CDR2 YNNKEL (reference sequence). The CDR3 length is 19 residues. CDR3 region: CASSPIILAGGPNTGELFF. CDR3 bases: TGTGCCAGCAGCCCTATCATCCTAGCGGGAGGACCGAACACCGGGGAGCTGTTTTTT.

The V call is TRBV19, the J call TRBJ1-1; TRBD1 matches at 8 bases. The V gene's germline CDR1 is LNHDA and CDR2 SQIVND (reference sequence). The CDR3 is 15 residues long. V lost 7 bases to trimming and J lost 6 bases; unmatched junction nucleotides: 13. CDR3 nucleotides: TGTGCCAGTAACGGCAGGGGGCGGCTTAACGCTGAAGCTTTCTTT. This encodes CASNGRGRLNAEAFF.

This clone was counted a single time. The V and J genes are TRBV6-1 and TRBJ2-3; the match to TRBD2 covers 8 bases. V shed 1 base, J shed 5 bases, and the junction held 8 bases outside the gene matches. The CDR3 sequence is 16 residues long. Germline CDR1 reads MNHNS; CDR2 reads SASEGT. In DNA form, the CDR3 reads TGTGCCAGCAGTGAAGGGACTAGCAGGAGGATAGATACGCAGTATTTT. Protein sequence: CASSEGTSRRIDTQYF.

The J gene is TRBJ2-2, the V gene TRBV6-5; a weak D match, TRBD1 (5 bases). CDR1 and CDR2 from the germline V gene are MNHEY and SVGAGI. CDR3 size: 13 residues. V was clipped by 2 bases and J by 4 bases, with 5 bases between them. The DNA for the CDR3 is TGTGCCAGCAGTTACAGGGGCACCGGGGAGCTGTTTTTT. This translates into CASSYRGTGELFF.

This chain connects TRBV5-1 to TRBJ2-1; 10 bases are a match to TRBD2. The CDR3 is 15 residues long. The germline V gene has CDR1 SGHRS and CDR2 YFSETQ. Losses at the gene ends were 5 bases for V and 0 bases for J; bases not matched to a gene: 2. The CDR3 loop reads CASRSSGSSYNEQFF. In DNA form, the CDR3 reads TGCGCCAGCAGATCTAGCGGGAGCTCCTACAATGAGCAGTTCTTC.

V is TRBV5-4 and J is TRBJ2-3, with D possibly TRBD2 on 5 matching bases. V was clipped by 0 bases and J by 0 bases, with 17 bases between them. The CDR3 is 18 residues long. CDR1 and CDR2 from the germline V gene are SGHNT and YYREEE (reference sequence). In DNA form, the CDR3 reads TGTGCCAGCAGCTTGGGAGTCGCCAGCGGCCATAGCACAGATACGCAGTATTTT. This encodes CASSLGVASGHSTDTQYF.

V and J are TRBV19 and TRBJ1-3; D is ambiguous. Trimming cost V 10 bases and J 4 bases, with 11 bases left between them. The CDR3 has 12 amino acids. The V gene's germline CDR1 is LNHDA and CDR2 SQIVND (reference sequence). The CDR3 DNA follows: TGTGCCACCTCTCGAGGGGGAAACACCATATATTTT. As protein: CATSRGGNTIYF.

This rearrangement joins TRBV18 to TRBJ2-3; D possibly corresponds to TRBD1 (5 bases). This CDR3 comprises 17 residues. Trimming cost V 4 bases and J 0 bases, with 17 bases left between them. Germline V gives CDR1 KGHSH, CDR2 LQKENI. The CDR3 loop reads CASSLRVGALSTDTQYF. CDR3 sequence (DNA): TGTGCCAGCTCACTACGGGTTGGGGCGTTAAGCACAGATACGCAGTATTTT.

A remark on this clone: The sample carries other DNA sequences with the same CDR3. This chain links TRBV6-5 with TRBJ1-2; 12 bases agree with TRBD1. In germline, CDR1 is MNHEY, CDR2 SVGAGI. Trimming cost V 2 bases and J 4 bases; bases outside gene matches: 2. The CDR3 runs to 15 residues. CDR3 DNA: TGTGCCAGCAGTTACAGGGACAGGGGGCCCTATGGCTACACCTTC. Its translation is CASSYRDRGPYGYTF.

This chain links TRBV10-3 with TRBJ2-5, with D unclear. Germline V gene sequence: CDR1 ENHRY, CDR2 SYGVKD. This CDR3 is 14 amino acids long. With 3 bases removed from V and 1 base from J, the gap between germline ends came to 9 bases. This chain's CDR3 is CAISDRRIQETQYF. CDR3 DNA sequence: TGTGCCATCAGTGATCGGAGAATCCAAGAGACCCAGTACTTC.

The chain recombines TRBV28 with TRBJ2-1, with 7 bases matching TRBD2. V lost 2 bases to trimming and J lost 3 bases; unmatched junction nucleotides: 1. The CDR3 sequence is 14 residues long. Per germline, CDR1 MDHEN and CDR2 SYDVKM. The CDR3, as DNA: TGTGCCAGCAGTTTAGGGGGGGACTACAATGAGCAGTTCTTC. Its protein product is CASSLGGDYNEQFF.

This rearrangement joins TRBV15 to TRBJ1-5, with 8 nucleotides matching TRBD1. CDR1 LNHNV and CDR2 YYDKDF come from the germline V gene (reference sequence). Germline trimming cut 5 bases from V and 7 bases from J; bases unmatched to any gene: 10. The CDR3 runs 15 residues. The CDR3 nucleotides read TGTGCCACCAGCGGCGCGGGACAGGCGGACCAGCCCCAGCATTTT. This translates into CATSGAGQADQPQHF.

The rearrangement uses TRBV3-1 (or the pseudogene TRBV3-2) and TRBJ2-3, with D possibly matching TRBD1 (6 bases). V was trimmed by 4 bases and J by 3 bases, leaving 11 bases between them. This CDR3 comprises 14 residues. The germline CDR1 and CDR2 sequences are LGHDT and YNNKEL (reference sequence). The CDR3 sequence is CASSPRQGTDTQYF. The CDR3 DNA reads as TGTGCCAGCAGCCCGCGCCAGGGGACAGATACGCAGTATTTT.

The chain's CDR3 is CASSHLPGNGYTF. CDR3 coding DNA: TGTGCCAGCAGCCACCTACCGGGGAATGGCTACACCTTC. The genes are TRBV7-8 and TRBJ1-2, with D hard to call. The CDR3 covers 13 residues. Per the germline V gene, CDR1 is SGHVS and CDR2 is FQNEAQ. V was pared by 5 bases and J by 6 bases, with 13 bases between.

J is TRBJ1-4 and V is TRBV19; TRBD1 is a possible D gene (6 bases). CDR3 length equals 15 residues. Trimming left V 1 base short and J 3 bases short, with 9 bases between. The germline CDR1 and CDR2 sequences are LNHDA and SQIVND (reference sequence). CDR3 sequence reads: CASSIGAGANEKLFF. CDR3 bases: TGTGCCAGTAGTATAGGAGCAGGGGCTAATGAAAAACTGTTTTTT.

This sequence joins TRBV6-2 or TRBV6-3 and TRBJ2-5; 11 nucleotides match TRBD2. This CDR3 region has 15 residues. With 6 bases clipped from V and 5 bases from J, the junction kept 8 bases outside the gene matches. Germline lookup yields CDR1 MNHEY and CDR2 SVGEGT. The CDR3 DNA reads as TGTGCCAGCAGCTTTAGCGGGAGGGGAGGGGAGACCCAGTACTTC. This sequence encodes CASSFSGRGGETQYF.

The chain uses TRBV30 and TRBJ1-6; 12 bases align to TRBD1. The V gene's germline CDR1 is GTSNPN and CDR2 SVGIG (reference sequence). J was trimmed by 6 bases and V by 4 bases; bases with no gene match: 10. The CDR3 length is 17 residues. The CDR3 DNA reads TGTGCCTGGAACCCTAGGGGGACAGGGGGCGGTAATTCACCCCTCCACTTT. Residues: CAWNPRGTGGGNSPLHF.

The rearrangement uses TRBV24-1 and TRBJ2-1; TRBD2 matches at 10 bases. The CDR3 is 16 amino acids. CDR1 is KGHDR and CDR2 is SFDVKD in the germline V gene. The junction had 3 bases not matched to a gene; V was cut back by 0 bases and J by 5 bases. As DNA, the CDR3 is TGTGCCACCAGTGATTTGGGGACTAGCGCCAACAATGAGCAGTTCTTC. This gives the protein CATSDLGTSANNEQFF.

The chain joins TRBV6-1 to TRBJ1-5, with 8 bases that match TRBD1. The CDR3 has 13 residues. Per germline, CDR1 MNHNS and CDR2 SASEGT. J was trimmed by 8 bases and V by 6 bases; bases with no gene match: 6. In DNA, the CDR3 is TGTGCCAGCAGCCGACAGGGGTTTGAGCCCCAGCATTTT. Translation: CASSRQGFEPQHF.